This T cell receptor (beta chain) was found in a study of shared clonotypes between healthy human individuals. Broader study findings: Some clonotypes were shared by all four sorted-subset donors, while others were not shared. The non-shared ones had lower generation probabilities than the shared ones.

Profiled with immunoSEQ multiplex PCR; TCRdb holds only in-frame clones, not every one. The sample contains 1,400,000 or so clones, about 98.5% of which appear only once. Worth noting for this clone: Its antigen remains unidentified.

This CDR3 region has 15 residues. Germline V gene lookup returns CDR1 KGHSH and CDR2 LQKENI. Trimming cost V 3 bases and J 0 bases, with 11 bases left between them. The sequence came from a young man in good health. The chain employs TRBV18 and TRBJ1-1, with D hard to call. Specimen: naive CD4+ T cells sorted from blood. Subset denoted: CD45RA+ positively selected. For the CDR3, the DNA is TGTGCCAGCTCACCCCTCAACCGTTTGAACACTGAAGCTTTCTTT. Translated: CASSPLNRLNTEAFF.